The present TCR beta chain was sequenced within a study of cytomegalovirus exposure and HLA in healthy donors. V lost 4 bases, J lost 0 bases, and 9 bases lay in between. Germline loops: CDR1 MGHRA, CDR2 YSYEKL. The CDR3 length is 15 residues. The study ran its PCR with 60 Vbeta and 13 Jbeta primers. Clones were sequenced by immunoSEQ multiplex PCR, and TCRdb holds only the in-frame ones, with some missing. The table lists about 160,000 clones, about four fifths of them singletons. The clonotype originates from a man younger than 40 in good health and CMV-seronegative. V is TRBV4-1 and J is TRBJ2-2; D perhaps matches TRBD2 (5 bases). The sample consisted of PBMCs. As DNA, the CDR3 is TGCGCCAGCAGCCCTAGCCCCGCGAACACCGGGGAGCTGTTTTTT. It specifies CASSPSPANTGELFF.